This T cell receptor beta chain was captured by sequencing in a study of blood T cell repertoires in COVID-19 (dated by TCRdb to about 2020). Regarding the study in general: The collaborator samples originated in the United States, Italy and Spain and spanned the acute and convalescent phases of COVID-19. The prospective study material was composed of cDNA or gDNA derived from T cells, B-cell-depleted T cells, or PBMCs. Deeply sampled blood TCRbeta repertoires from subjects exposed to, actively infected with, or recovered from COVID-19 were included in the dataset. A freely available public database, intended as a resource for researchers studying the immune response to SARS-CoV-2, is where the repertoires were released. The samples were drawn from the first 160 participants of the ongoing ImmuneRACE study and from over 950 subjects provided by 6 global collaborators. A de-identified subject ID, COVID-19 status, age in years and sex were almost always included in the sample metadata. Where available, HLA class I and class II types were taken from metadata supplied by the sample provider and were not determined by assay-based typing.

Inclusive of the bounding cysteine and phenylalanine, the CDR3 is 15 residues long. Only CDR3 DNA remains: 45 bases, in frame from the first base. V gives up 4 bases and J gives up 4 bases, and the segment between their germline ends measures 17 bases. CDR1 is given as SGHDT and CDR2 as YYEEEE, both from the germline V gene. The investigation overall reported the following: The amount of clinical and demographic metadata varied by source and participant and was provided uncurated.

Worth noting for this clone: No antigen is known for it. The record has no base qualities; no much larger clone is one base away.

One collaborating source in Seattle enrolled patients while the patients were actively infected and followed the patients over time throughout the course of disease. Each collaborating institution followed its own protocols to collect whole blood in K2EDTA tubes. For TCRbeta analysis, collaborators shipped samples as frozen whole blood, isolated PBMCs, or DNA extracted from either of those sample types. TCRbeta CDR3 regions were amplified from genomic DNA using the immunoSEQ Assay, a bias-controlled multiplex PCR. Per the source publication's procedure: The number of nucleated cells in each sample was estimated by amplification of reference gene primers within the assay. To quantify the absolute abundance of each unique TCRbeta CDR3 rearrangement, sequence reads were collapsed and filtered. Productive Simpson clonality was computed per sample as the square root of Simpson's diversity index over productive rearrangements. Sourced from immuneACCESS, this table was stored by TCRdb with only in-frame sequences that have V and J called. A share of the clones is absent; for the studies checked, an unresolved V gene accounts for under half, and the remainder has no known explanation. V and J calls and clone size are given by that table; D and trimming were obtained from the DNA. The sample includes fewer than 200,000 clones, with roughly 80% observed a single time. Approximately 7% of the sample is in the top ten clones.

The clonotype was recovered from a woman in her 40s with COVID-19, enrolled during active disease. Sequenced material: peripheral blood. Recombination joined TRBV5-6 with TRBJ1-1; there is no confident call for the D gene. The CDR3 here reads CASSPGPHGVTEAFF. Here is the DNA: TGTGCCAGCAGCCCAGGCCCCCACGGTGTCACTGAAGCTTTCTTT.